These 4 T cell receptor beta chains were sequenced from one sample in a study of cytomegalovirus exposure and HLA in healthy donors. Primers for the PCR totalled 60 Vbeta and 13 Jbeta. The protocol was immunoSEQ multiplex PCR, while the TCRdb copy is restricted to in-frame clones and leaves out a portion. The sample shows 130,000 or so clones, 70% to 90% of them seen only once. Sample: PBMCs. The receptor source for this set is a woman aged 40 to 50 in good health and CMV-seronegative.

This chain links TRBV2 with TRBJ2-1; TRBD2 might be the D (5 bases). Trimming stripped 2 bases from V and 6 bases from J, with 11 bases between. CDR1 and CDR2 from the germline V gene are SNHLY and FYNNEI. This CDR3 is built from 14 residues. Here the CDR3 reads CASSERRAANEQFF. For the CDR3, the DNA is TGTGCCAGCAGTGAAAGGCGGGCAGCCAATGAGCAGTTCTTC.

This chain uses TRBV10-3 with TRBJ2-7; 12 bases align to TRBD2. The junction had 6 bases not matched to a gene; V was cut back by 10 bases and J by 2 bases. Germline CDR1 reads ENHRY; CDR2 reads SYGVKD. The CDR3 runs to 14 residues. CDR3 in DNA: TGTGCCACTTGGGGACTAGCGGGTACCTACGAGCAGTACTTC. Translated: CATWGLAGTYEQYF.

J is TRBJ2-6 and V is TRBV6-5; 7 bases align to TRBD1. This CDR3 contains 16 residues. V lost 2 bases to trimming and J lost 4 bases; unmatched junction nucleotides: 5. In germline, CDR1 is MNHEY, CDR2 SVGAGI. The CDR3 region is CASSYRQGSGANVLTF. CDR3 nucleotide sequence: TGTGCCAGCAGTTACCGACAGGGATCCGGGGCCAACGTCCTGACTTTC.

This clone was seen a few times. This chain links TRBV28 with TRBJ1-1; TRBD1 matches 7 bases. Germline-derived CDR1 and CDR2 are MDHEN and SYDVKM. V trimming: 10 bases; J trimming: 4 bases; junction bases outside the gene matches: 6. The CDR3 has 12 residues. The chain's CDR3 is CATLTGSTEAFF. In DNA, the CDR3 is TGTGCCACCCTGACAGGGAGCACTGAAGCTTTCTTT.